This TCR beta chain was found in a study of T-cell memory formation after mild COVID-19. Whole-study findings and limits: Contracting CD8+ clones were enriched in EMRA, CD4+ mainly in CM and EM.

A note on this clonotype: Its target is not known.

TCRdb fed the 5' RACE reads into MiXCR, producing one record per CDR3 protein. In the table there are under 400,000 distinct CDR3 sequences, approximately 29% of which are singletons. V lost 4 bases, J lost 1 base, and 7 bases lay in between. The CDR3 consists of 13 residues. Germline V gene lookup returns CDR1 SNHLY and CDR2 FYNNEI. The rearrangement joins TRBV2 to TRBJ2-5; D might be TRBD1 (5 bases). This receptor was identified in an adult woman who had mild COVID-19 (a few samples of this study predate the infection). Cell type and time point are not known. The sample comprised PBMCs or a T cell subset sorted from them (not recorded which). The CDR3 DNA follows: TGTGCCAGCAGTGGAGACAGCCAAGAGACCCAGTACTTC. It is translated as CASSGDSQETQYF.